This TCR beta chain was identified during a study of T cell responses to AZD1222 COVID-19 vaccine. Here immunoSEQ multiplex PCR was the method, and the copy in TCRdb shows in-frame clones only, minus some. The data hold around 90,000 clones, with 80% to 90% observed a single time. Concerning this clone itself: The antigen remains undetermined.

V lost 6 bases, J lost 6 bases, and 13 bases stayed unmatched. Germline CDR1 reads LNHDA; CDR2 reads SQIVND (reference sequence). The CDR3 runs 16 residues. Study-level findings and limits: With two AZD1222 doses given, Spike-specific TCR breadth and depth both rose. Possibly, clonal diversity was underestimated; donors were largely white British and included more females. A reported finding is that nearly half of spike-specific TCRs target unmutated variant regions. All repertoire sampling was performed exclusively after the peak T cell response.

The chain joins TRBV19 to TRBJ2-1, with TRBD2 identical over 8 bases. The sequenced sample was peripheral blood, obtained on day 0 of AZD1222 vaccination. This sequence was found in an adult in good health. CDR3 in amino acids: CASREAGTRVPNEQFF. The CDR3 region has the DNA TGTGCCAGTAGGGAGGCCGGGACTAGGGTCCCCAATGAGCAGTTCTTC.